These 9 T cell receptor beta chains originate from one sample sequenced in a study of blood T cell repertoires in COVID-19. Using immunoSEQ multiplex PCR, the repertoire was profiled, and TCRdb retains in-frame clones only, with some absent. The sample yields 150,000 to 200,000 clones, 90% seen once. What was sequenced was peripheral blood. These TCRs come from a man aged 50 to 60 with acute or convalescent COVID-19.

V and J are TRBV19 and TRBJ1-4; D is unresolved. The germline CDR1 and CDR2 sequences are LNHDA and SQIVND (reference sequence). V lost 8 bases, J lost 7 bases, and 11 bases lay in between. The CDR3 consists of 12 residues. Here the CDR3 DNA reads TGTGCCAGTTTCGGCCGGGGTGAAAAACTGTTTTTT. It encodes CASFGRGEKLFF. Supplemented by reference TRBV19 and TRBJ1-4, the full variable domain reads DGGITQSPKYLFRKEGQNVTLSCEQNLNHDAMYWYRQDPGQGLRLIYYSQIVNDFQKGDIAEGYSVSREKKESFPLTVTSAQKNPTAFYLCASFGRGEKLFFGSGTQLSVL.

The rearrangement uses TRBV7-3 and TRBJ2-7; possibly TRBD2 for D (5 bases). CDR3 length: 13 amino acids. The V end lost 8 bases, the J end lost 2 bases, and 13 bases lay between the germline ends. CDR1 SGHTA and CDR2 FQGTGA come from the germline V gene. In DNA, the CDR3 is TGTGCCAGCTCACTCACTAGAACCTACGAGCAGTACTTC. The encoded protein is CASSLTRTYEQYF.

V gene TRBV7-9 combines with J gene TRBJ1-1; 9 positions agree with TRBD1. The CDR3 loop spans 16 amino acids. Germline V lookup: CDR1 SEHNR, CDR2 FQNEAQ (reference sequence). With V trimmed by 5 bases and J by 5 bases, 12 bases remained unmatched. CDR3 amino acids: CASSPRTGVVMTEAFF. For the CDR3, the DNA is TGTGCCAGCAGCCCGAGGACAGGGGTGGTGATGACTGAAGCTTTCTTT.

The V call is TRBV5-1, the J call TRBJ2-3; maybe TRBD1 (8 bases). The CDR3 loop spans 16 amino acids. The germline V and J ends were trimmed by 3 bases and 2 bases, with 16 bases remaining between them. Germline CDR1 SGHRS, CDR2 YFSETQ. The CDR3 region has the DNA TGCGCCAGCAGCTGGCGGGGGCAGGGGGCCACAGATACGCAGTATTTT. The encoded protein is CASSWRGQGATDTQYF.

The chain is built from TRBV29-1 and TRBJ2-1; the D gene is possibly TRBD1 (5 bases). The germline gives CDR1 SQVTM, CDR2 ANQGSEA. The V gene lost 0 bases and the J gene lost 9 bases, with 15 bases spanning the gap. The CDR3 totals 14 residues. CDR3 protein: CSVEERGGLIEQFF. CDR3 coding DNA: TGCAGCGTTGAAGAAAGGGGTGGGCTGATTGAGCAGTTCTTC.

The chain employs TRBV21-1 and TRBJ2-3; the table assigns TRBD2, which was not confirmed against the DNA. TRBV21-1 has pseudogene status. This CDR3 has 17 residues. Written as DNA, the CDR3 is TGTGCCAGCAGCAAAACCCGACTAGCGGGAGCACCGGGTACGCAGTATTTT. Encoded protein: CASSKTRLAGAPGTQYF.

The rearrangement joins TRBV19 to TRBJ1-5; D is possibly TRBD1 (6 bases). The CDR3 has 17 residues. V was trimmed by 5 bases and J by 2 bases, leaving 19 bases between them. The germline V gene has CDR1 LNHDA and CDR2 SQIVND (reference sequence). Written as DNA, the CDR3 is TGTGCCAGTAGTCTCCTATCGACAGGATTCGGCAATCAGCCCCAGCATTTT. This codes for CASSLLSTGFGNQPQHF.

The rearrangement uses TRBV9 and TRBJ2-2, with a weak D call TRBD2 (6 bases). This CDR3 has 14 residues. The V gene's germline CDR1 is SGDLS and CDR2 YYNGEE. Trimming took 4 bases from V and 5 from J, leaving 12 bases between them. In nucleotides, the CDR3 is TGTGCCAGCAGCCTCCTGGGGGGAACCGGGGAGCTGTTTTTT. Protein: CASSLLGGTGELFF.

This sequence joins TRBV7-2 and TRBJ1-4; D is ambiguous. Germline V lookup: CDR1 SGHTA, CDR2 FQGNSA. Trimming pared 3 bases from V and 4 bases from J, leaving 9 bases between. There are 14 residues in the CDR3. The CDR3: CASSFAGLNEKLFF. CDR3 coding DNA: TGTGCCAGCAGCTTCGCCGGACTTAATGAAAAACTGTTTTTT.